The clone carrying this T cell receptor (beta chain) was seen a few times. This sample was included in a study of T cells in Graves' hyperthyroidism and ophthalmopathy. The CDR3 spans 15 residues. Deletions cut 5 bases from V and 1 base from J, with 12 bases between. CDR1 and CDR2 (germline): LNHDA, SQIVND (reference sequence). Blood dates from first hyperthyroidism diagnosis, before any ophthalmopathy symptoms. Amplified regions were TCR beta CDR3 sequences from RNA transcripts. TCR CDR3 underwent first-round RT-PCR with the HTBI primer set. TCRdb reprocessed the multiplex PCR reads via MiXCR and lists one record per CDR3 protein. The data contain approximately 720,000 distinct CDR3 sequences, 18% of them seen just once; the ten biggest clones take up 15% to 20%.

The sequenced sample consisted of blood. This chain connects TRBV19 to TRBJ1-5; a weak D match, TRBD1 (5 bases). The clonotype comes from a woman aged 45-65 years with Graves' hyperthyroidism that later progressed to Graves' ophthalmopathy. CDR3 DNA: TGTGCCAGTAGTGTGGGGGATATCAGCAATCAGCCCCAGCATTTT. Translated, it gives CASSVGDISNQPQHF.